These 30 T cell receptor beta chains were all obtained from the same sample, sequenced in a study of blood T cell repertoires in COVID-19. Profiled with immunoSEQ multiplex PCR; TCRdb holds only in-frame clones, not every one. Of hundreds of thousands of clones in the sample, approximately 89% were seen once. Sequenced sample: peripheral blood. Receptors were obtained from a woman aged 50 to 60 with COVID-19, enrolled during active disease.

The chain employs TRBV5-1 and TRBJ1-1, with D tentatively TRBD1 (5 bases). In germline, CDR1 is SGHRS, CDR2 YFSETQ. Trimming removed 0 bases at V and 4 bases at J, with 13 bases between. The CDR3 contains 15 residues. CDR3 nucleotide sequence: TGCGCCAGCAGCTTGGTGGTGGGGGAGGGCACTGAAGCTTTCTTT. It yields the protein CASSLVVGEGTEAFF. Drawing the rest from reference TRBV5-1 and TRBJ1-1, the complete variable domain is KAGVTQTPRYLIKTRGQQVTLSCSPISGHRSVSWYQQTPGQGLQFLFEYFSETQRNKGNFPGRFSGRQFSNSRSEMNVSTLELGDSALYLCASSLVVGEGTEAFFGQGTRLTVV.

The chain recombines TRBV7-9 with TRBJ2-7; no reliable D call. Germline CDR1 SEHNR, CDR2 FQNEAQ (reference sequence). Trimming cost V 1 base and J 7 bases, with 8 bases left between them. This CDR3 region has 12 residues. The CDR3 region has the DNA TGTGCCAGCAGCTTAGGAGCCCTGGAGCAGTACTTC. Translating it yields CASSLGALEQYF. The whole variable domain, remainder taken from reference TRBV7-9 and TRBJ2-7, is DTGVSQNPRHKITKRGQNVTFRCDPISEHNRLYWYRQTLGQGPEFLTYFQNEAQLEKSRLLSDRFSAERPKGSFSTLEIQRTEQGDSAMYLCASSLGALEQYFGPGTRLTVT.

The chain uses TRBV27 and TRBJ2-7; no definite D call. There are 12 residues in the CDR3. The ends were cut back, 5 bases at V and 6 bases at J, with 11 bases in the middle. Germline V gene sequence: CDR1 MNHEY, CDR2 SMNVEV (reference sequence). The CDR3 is CASSPSPSEQYF. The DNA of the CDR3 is TGTGCCAGCAGTCCATCCCCTAGCGAGCAGTACTTC.

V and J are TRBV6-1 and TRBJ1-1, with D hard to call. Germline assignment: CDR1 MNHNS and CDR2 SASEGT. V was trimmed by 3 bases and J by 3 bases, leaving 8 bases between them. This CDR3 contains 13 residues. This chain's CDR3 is CASSDPPDTEAFF. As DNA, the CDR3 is TGTGCCAGCAGTGACCCCCCAGACACTGAAGCTTTCTTT.

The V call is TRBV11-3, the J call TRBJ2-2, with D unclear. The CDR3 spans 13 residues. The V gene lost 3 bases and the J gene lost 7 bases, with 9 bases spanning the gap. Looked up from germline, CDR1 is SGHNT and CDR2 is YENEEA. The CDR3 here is CASSFGPIGELFF. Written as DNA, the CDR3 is TGTGCCAGCAGCTTTGGGCCTATCGGGGAGCTGTTTTTT. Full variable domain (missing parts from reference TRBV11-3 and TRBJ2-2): EAGVVQSPRYKIIEKKQPVAFWCNPISGHNTLYWYLQNLGQGPELLIRYENEEAVDDSQLPKDRFSAERLKGVDSTLKIQPAELGDSAVYLCASSFGPIGELFFGEGSRLTVL.

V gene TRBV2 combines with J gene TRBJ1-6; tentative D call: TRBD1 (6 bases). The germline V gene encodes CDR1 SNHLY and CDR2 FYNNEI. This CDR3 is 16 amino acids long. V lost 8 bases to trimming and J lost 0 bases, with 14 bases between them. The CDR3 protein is CASSPGVGSYNSPLHF. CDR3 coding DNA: TGTGCCAGCTCGCCAGGGGTGGGCTCCTATAATTCACCCCTCCACTTT.

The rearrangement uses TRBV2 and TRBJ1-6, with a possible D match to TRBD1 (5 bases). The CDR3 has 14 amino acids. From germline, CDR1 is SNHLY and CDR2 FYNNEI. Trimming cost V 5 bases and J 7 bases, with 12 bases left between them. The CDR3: CASSQGFENSPLHF. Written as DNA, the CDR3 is TGTGCCAGCAGTCAGGGTTTCGAGAATTCACCCCTCCACTTT. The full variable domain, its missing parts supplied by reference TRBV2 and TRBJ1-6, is EPEVTQTPSHQVTQMGQEVILRCVPISNHLYFYWYRQILGQKVEFLVSFYNNEISEKSEIFDDQFSVERPDGSNFTLKIRSTKLEDSAMYFCASSQGFENSPLHFGNGTRLTVT.

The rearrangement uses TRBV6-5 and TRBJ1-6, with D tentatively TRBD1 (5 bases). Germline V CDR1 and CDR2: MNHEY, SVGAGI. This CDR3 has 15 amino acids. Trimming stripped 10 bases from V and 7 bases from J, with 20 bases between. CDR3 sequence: CAIKRQPLPNSPLHF. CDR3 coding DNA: TGTGCCATCAAAAGACAGCCACTCCCCAATTCACCCCTCCACTTT.

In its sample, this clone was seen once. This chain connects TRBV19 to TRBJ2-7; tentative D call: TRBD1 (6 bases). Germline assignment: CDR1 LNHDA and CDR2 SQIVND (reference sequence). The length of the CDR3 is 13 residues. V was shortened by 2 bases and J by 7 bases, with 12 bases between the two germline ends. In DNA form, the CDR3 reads TGTGCCAGTAGTATACAGGGGACATCGGAGCAGTACTTC. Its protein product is CASSIQGTSEQYF.

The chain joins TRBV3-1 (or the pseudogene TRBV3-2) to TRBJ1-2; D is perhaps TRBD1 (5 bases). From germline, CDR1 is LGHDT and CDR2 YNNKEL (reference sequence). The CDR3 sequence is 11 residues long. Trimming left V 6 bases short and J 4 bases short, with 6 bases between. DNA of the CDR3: TGTGCCAGCAGTAGGGGCTATGGCTACACCTTC. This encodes CASSRGYGYTF.

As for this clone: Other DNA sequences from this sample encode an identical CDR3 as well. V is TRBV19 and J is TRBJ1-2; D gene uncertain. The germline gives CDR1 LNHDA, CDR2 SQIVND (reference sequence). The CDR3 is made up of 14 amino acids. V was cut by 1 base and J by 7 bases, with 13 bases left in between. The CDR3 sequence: CASSIGGGVGGYTF. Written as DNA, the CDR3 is TGTGCCAGTAGTATAGGAGGTGGCGTCGGTGGCTACACCTTC.

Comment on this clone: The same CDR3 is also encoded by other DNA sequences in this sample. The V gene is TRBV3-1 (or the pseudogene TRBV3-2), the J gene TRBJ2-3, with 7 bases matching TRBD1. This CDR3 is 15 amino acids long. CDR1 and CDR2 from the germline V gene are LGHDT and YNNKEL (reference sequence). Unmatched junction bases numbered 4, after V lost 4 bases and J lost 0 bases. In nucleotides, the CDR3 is TGTGCCAGCAGCCCCCTGGGACAGAGCACAGATACGCAGTATTTT. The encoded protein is CASSPLGQSTDTQYF.

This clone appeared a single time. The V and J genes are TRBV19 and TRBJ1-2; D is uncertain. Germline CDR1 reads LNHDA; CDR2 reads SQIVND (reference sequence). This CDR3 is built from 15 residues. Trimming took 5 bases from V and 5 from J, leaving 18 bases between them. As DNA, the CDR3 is TGTGCCAGTAGTCTCAACCAGGCCTCCTCTTATGGCTACACCTTC. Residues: CASSLNQASSYGYTF. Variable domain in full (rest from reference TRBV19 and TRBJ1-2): DGGITQSPKYLFRKEGQNVTLSCEQNLNHDAMYWYRQDPGQGLRLIYYSQIVNDFQKGDIAEGYSVSREKKESFPLTVTSAQKNPTAFYLCASSLNQASSYGYTFGSGTRLTVV.

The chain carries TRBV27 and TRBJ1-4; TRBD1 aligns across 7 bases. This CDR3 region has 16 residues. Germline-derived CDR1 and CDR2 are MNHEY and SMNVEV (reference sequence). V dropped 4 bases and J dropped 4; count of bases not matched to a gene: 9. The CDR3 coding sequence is TGTGCCAGCAGTTCACTCCGGGACAGATTTAATGAAAAACTGTTTTTT. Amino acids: CASSSLRDRFNEKLFF.

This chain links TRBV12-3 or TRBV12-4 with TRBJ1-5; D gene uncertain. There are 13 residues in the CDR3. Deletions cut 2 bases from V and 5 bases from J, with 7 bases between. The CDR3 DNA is TGTGCCAGCAGTTTATCCCGAGATCAGCCCCAGCATTTT. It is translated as CASSLSRDQPQHF.

The CDR3: CASSFRSGLDTQYF. DNA for the CDR3: TGTGCCAGCAGTTTCCGATCGGGACTTGATACGCAGTATTTT. This rearrangement joins TRBV27 to TRBJ2-3; the D gene is possibly TRBD2 (6 bases). Germline-derived CDR1 and CDR2 are MNHEY and SMNVEV (reference sequence). The CDR3 extends over 14 amino acids. The V gene lost 3 bases and the J gene lost 6 bases, with 13 bases spanning the gap.

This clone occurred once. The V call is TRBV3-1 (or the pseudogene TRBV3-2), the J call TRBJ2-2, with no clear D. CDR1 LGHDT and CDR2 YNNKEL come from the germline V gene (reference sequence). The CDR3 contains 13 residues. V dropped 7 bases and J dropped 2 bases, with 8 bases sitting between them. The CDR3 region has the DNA TGTGCCAGCACCACTCCCAACACCGGGGAGCTGTTTTTT. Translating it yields CASTTPNTGELFF.

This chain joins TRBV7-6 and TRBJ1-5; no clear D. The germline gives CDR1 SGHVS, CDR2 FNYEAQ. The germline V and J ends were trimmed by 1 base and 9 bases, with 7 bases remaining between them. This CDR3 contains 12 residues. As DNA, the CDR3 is TGTGCCAGCAGCTTAGGCGGTCCGCCCCAGCATTTT. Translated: CASSLGGPPQHF.

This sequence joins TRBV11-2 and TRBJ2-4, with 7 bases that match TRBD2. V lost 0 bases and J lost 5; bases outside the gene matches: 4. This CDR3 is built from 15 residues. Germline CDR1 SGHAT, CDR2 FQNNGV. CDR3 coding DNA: TGTGCCAGCAGCTTAGATCCCAGCGGGGAAAACATTCAGTACTTC. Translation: CASSLDPSGENIQYF. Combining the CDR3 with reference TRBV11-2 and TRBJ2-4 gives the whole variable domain EAGVAQSPRYKIIEKRQSVAFWCNPISGHATLYWYQQILGQGPKLLIQFQNNGVVDDSQLPKDRFSAERLKGVDSTLKIQPAKLEDSAVYLCASSLDPSGENIQYFGAGTRLSVL.

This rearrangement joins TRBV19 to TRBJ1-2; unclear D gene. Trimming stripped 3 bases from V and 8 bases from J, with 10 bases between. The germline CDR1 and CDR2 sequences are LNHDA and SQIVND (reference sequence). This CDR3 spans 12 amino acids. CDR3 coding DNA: TGTGCCAGTAGTATGGAGGGTTACGGCTACACCTTC. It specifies CASSMEGYGYTF.

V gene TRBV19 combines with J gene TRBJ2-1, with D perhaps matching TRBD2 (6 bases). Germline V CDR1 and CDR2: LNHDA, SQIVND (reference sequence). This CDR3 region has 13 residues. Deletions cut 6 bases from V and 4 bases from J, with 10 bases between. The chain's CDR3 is CASRGGLYNEQFF. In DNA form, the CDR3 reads TGTGCCAGTAGGGGGGGATTATACAATGAGCAGTTCTTC.

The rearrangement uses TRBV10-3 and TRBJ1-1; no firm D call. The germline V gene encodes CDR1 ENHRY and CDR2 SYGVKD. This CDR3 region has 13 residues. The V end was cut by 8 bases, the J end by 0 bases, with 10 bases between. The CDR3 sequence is CAIGPAMNTEAFF. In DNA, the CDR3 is TGTGCCATCGGGCCGGCCATGAACACTGAAGCTTTCTTT.

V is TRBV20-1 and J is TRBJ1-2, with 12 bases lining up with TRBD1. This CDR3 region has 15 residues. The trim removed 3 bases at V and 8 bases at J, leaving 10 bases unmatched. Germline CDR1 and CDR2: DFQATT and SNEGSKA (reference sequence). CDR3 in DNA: TGCAGTGCTAGTAAACCGGGACAGGGGGCATCCGGCTACACCTTC. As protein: CSASKPGQGASGYTF.

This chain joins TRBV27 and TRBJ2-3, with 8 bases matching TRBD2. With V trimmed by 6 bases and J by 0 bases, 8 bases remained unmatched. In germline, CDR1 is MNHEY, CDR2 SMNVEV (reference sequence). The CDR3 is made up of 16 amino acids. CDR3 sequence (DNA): TGTGCCAGCAGCAGGGCGGGGGGCAGAAGCACAGATACGCAGTATTTT. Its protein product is CASSRAGGRSTDTQYF.

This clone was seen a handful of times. In nucleotides, the CDR3 is TGCGCCAGCTTTAGCGGGGGCGCGAACACCGGGGAGCTGTTTTTT. Amino acid sequence: CASFSGGANTGELFF. The rearrangement joins TRBV10-2 to TRBJ2-2, with TRBD2 identical over 9 bases. V shed 8 bases and J 0 bases; nucleotides not matched to a gene: 4. The V gene's germline CDR1 is WSHSY and CDR2 SAAADI. The length of the CDR3 is 15 residues.

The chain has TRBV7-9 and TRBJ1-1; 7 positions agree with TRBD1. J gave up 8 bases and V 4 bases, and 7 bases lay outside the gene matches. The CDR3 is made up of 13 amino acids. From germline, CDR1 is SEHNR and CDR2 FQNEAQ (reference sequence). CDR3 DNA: TGTGCCAGCAGCTCCTCACCAGGGGGGGAAGCTTTCTTT. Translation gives CASSSSPGGEAFF.

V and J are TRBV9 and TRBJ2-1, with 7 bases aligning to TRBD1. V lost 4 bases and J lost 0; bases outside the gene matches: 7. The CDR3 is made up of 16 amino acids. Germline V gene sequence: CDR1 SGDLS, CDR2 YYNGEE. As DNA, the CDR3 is TGTGCCAGCAGCCGACGGGACAGCTTCTCCTACAATGAGCAGTTCTTC. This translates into CASSRRDSFSYNEQFF.

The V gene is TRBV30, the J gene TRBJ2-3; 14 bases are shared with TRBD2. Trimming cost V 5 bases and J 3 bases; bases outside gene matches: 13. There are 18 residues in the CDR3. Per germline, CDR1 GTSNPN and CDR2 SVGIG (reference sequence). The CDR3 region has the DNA TGTGCCTGGGGAAGGGGGACTAGCGGGGGCGTGGGAACAGATACGCAGTATTTT. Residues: CAWGRGTSGGVGTDTQYF.

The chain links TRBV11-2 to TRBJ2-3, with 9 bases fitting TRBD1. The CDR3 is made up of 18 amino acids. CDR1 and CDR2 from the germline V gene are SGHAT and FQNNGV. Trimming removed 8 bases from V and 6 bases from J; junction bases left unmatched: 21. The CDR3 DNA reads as TGTGCCAGCTCACCCGACTGGGACAGGGCCCTAGAAAGGGATACGCAGTATTTT. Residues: CASSPDWDRALERDTQYF. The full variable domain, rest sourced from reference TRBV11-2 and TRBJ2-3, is EAGVAQSPRYKIIEKRQSVAFWCNPISGHATLYWYQQILGQGPKLLIQFQNNGVVDDSQLPKDRFSAERLKGVDSTLKIQPAKLEDSAVYLCASSPDWDRALERDTQYFGPGTRLTVL.

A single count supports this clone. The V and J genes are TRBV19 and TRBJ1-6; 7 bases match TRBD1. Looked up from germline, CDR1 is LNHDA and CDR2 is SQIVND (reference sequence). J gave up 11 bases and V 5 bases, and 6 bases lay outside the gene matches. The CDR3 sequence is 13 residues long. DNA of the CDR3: TGTGCCAGTAGTCTTACAGGGGAGCCACCCCTCCACTTT. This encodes CASSLTGEPPLHF. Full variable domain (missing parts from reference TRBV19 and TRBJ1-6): DGGITQSPKYLFRKEGQNVTLSCEQNLNHDAMYWYRQDPGQGLRLIYYSQIVNDFQKGDIAEGYSVSREKKESFPLTVTSAQKNPTAFYLCASSLTGEPPLHFGNGTRLTVT.